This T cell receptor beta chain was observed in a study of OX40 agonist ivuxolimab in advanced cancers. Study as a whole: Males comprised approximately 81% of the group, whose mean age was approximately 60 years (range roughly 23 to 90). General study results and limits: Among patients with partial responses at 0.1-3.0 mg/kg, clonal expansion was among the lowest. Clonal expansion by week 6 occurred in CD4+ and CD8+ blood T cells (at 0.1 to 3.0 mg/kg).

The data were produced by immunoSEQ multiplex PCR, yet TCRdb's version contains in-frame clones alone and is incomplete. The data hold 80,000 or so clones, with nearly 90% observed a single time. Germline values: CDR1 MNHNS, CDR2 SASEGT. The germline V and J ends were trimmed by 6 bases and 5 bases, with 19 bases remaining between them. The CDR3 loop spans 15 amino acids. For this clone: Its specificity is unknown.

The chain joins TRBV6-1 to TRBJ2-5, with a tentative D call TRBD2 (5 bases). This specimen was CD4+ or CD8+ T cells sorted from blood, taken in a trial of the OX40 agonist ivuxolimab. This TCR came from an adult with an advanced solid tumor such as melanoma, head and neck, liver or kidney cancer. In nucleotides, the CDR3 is TGTGCCAGCAGATTTCCAATGAGGGCCGGGGAGACCCAGTACTTC. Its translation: CASRFPMRAGETQYF.